These 30 T cell receptor beta chains share one sample of origin, sequenced in a study of technical replicates of blood from a few donors. The repertoire was sequenced with immunoSEQ multiplex PCR; TCRdb's copy has only in-frame clones and lacks some. This sample has about 74,000 clones, with 95% found just once. Material: T cells isolated from PBMCs. The source is a human donor in good health.

This chain links TRBV14 with TRBJ2-1, with 8 positions matching TRBD1. The J segment lost 0 bases and the V segment lost 3 bases, leaving 10 bases of the junction unmatched. The germline gives CDR1 SGHDN, CDR2 FVKESK. CDR3 length equals 18 residues. This CDR3 reads CASSHQRTGGGSYNEQFF. DNA for the CDR3: TGTGCCAGCAGCCATCAGCGTACAGGGGGTGGCTCCTACAATGAGCAGTTCTTC.

V gene TRBV27 combines with J gene TRBJ1-5, with D hard to call. Looked up from germline, CDR1 is MNHEY and CDR2 is SMNVEV (reference sequence). V dropped 3 bases and J dropped 0 bases, with 9 bases sitting between them. The CDR3 spans 15 residues. The CDR3 DNA reads TGTGCCAGCAGTTTCGTCGGGAGTAGCAATCAGCCCCAGCATTTT. Translating it yields CASSFVGSSNQPQHF.

This chain joins TRBV14 and TRBJ2-6; D is unclear. Trimming left V 1 base short and J 4 bases short, with 11 bases between. Germline CDR1 reads SGHDN; CDR2 reads FVKESK. The CDR3 spans 16 residues. The CDR3 here is CASSQVFGTGANVLTF. The CDR3 bases are TGTGCCAGCAGCCAAGTATTCGGTACCGGGGCCAACGTCCTGACTTTC. Drawing the rest from reference TRBV14 and TRBJ2-6, the complete variable domain is EAGVTQFPSHSVIEKGQTVTLRCDPISGHDNLYWYRRVMGKEIKFLLHFVKESKQDESGMPNNRFLAERTGGTYSTLKVQPAELEDSGVYFCASSQVFGTGANVLTFGAGSRLTVL.

V and J are TRBV25-1 and TRBJ1-3; no reliable D call. CDR1 is MGHDK and CDR2 is SYGVNS in the germline V gene. V was trimmed by 4 bases and J by 4 bases, leaving 14 bases between them. The length of the CDR3 is 15 residues. CDR3 residues: CASSGAPTGGNTIYF. CDR3 nucleotides: TGTGCCAGCAGTGGGGCCCCGACGGGGGGAAACACCATATATTTT.

The chain recombines TRBV29-1 with TRBJ2-7, with 8 nucleotides matching TRBD1. The germline V gene has CDR1 SQVTM and CDR2 ANQGSEA. The CDR3 runs to 15 residues. V shed 6 bases, J shed 0 bases, and the junction held 10 bases outside the gene matches. DNA of the CDR3: TGCAGCGTCCAGGGGGCGCAGGGGATCTCCTACGAGCAGTACTTC. Protein: CSVQGAQGISYEQYF.

CDR3 nucleotides: TGTGCCAGCAGGCTCCAACAGGGAGTGGGTGGCTACACCTTC. Translated, it gives CASRLQQGVGGYTF. This sequence joins TRBV6-6 and TRBJ1-2; a weak D match, TRBD1 (6 bases). V gave up 6 bases and J gave up 7 bases, with 18 bases separating them. CDR1 and CDR2 from the germline V gene are MNHNY and SVGAGI (reference sequence). The CDR3 consists of 14 residues.

V and J are TRBV7-9 and TRBJ1-4; D is unresolved. CDR3 length: 15 amino acids. Germline CDR1 SEHNR, CDR2 FQNEAQ (reference sequence). Trimming removed 5 bases at V and 5 bases at J, with 15 bases between. For the CDR3, the DNA is TGTGCCAGCAGCATAGATACAGAACTCAATGAAAAACTGTTTTTT. Protein: CASSIDTELNEKLFF.

The J gene is TRBJ1-2, the V gene TRBV27; 10 nucleotides line up with TRBD1. The CDR3 length is 14 residues. The trim removed 4 bases at V and 5 bases at J, leaving 4 bases unmatched. Germline V gene sequence: CDR1 MNHEY, CDR2 SMNVEV (reference sequence). CDR3 DNA sequence: TGTGCCAGCAGTTACGGACAGGGGGGTTATGGCTACACCTTC. Translation: CASSYGQGGYGYTF.

V is TRBV29-1 and J is TRBJ1-1; 7 bases agree with TRBD1. Germline CDR1 is SQVTM and CDR2 is ANQGSEA. The CDR3 extends over 10 amino acids. Germline trimming cut 4 bases from V and 10 bases from J; bases unmatched to any gene: 3. The CDR3 is CSVGGQPAFF. The CDR3 DNA reads TGCAGCGTTGGGGGACAGCCAGCTTTCTTT.

The V call is TRBV19, the J call TRBJ1-2, with 11 bases lining up with TRBD1. CDR1 is LNHDA and CDR2 is SQIVND in the germline V gene (reference sequence). Trimming took 5 bases from V and 4 from J; bases not matched to a gene: 6. The CDR3 is made up of 15 amino acids. For the CDR3, the DNA is TGTGCCAGTAGTCCCGCCGGGACAGGGGGCTATGGCTACACCTTC. The encoded protein is CASSPAGTGGYGYTF.

The V gene is TRBV9, the J gene TRBJ2-3; possible D gene TRBD2, 5 bases. The V gene lost 0 bases and the J gene lost 1 base, with 9 bases spanning the gap. The CDR3 runs 15 residues. CDR1 is SGDLS and CDR2 is YYNGEE in the germline V gene. Here the CDR3 DNA reads TGTGCCAGCAGCGTAGGCGGGTACGGCACAGATACGCAGTATTTT. As protein: CASSVGGYGTDTQYF.

CDR3: CASSEASGEQYF. The CDR3 DNA reads TGTGCCAGCAGTGAGGCTTCAGGGGAGCAGTACTTC. The chain combines TRBV27 with TRBJ2-7; D might be TRBD1 (5 bases). V gave up 5 bases and J gave up 7 bases, with 12 bases separating them. Germline lookup yields CDR1 MNHEY and CDR2 SMNVEV (reference sequence). The CDR3 covers 12 residues.

This rearrangement joins TRBV7-9 to TRBJ2-1; 12 bases are shared with TRBD2. J lost 3 bases, V lost 1 base, and 7 bases had no gene match. This CDR3 has 18 residues. Germline assignment: CDR1 SEHNR and CDR2 FQNEAQ (reference sequence). DNA of the CDR3: TGTGCCAGCAGCTTAGAACTAGCGGGAGGTATAGGCTACAATGAGCAGTTCTTC. Residues: CASSLELAGGIGYNEQFF.

The chain employs TRBV7-8 and TRBJ2-7; D is perhaps TRBD1 (6 bases). The CDR3 runs to 13 residues. V dropped 2 bases and J dropped 5 bases, with 10 bases sitting between them. Germline V gene sequence: CDR1 SGHVS, CDR2 FQNEAQ. Here the CDR3 DNA reads TGTGCCAGCAGCTTATATGCAGGGGACGAGCAGTACTTC. Its protein is CASSLYAGDEQYF.

The chain combines TRBV9 with TRBJ2-6; 14 bases map to TRBD2. CDR1 is SGDLS, CDR2 YYNGEE, per germline. J lost 4 bases, V lost 0 bases, and 3 bases had no gene match. The CDR3 loop spans 18 amino acids. This CDR3 is CASSVGLAGGAGANVLTF. CDR3 sequence (DNA): TGTGCCAGCAGCGTAGGACTAGCGGGGGGGGCAGGGGCCAACGTCCTGACTTTC.

This rearrangement joins TRBV6-5 to TRBJ1-1; TRBD1 aligns across 7 bases. Trimming at V came to 8 bases and at J to 4 bases, leaving 7 bases not matched to a gene. Germline V gene data show CDR1 as MNHEY and CDR2 as SVGAGI. The CDR3 consists of 13 residues. CDR3 region: CASREAGGTEAFF. The CDR3 coding sequence is TGTGCCAGCCGCGAGGCAGGGGGCACTGAAGCTTTCTTT.

The J gene is TRBJ2-5, the V gene TRBV11-2; TRBD2 agrees at 12 bases. Germline-derived CDR1 and CDR2 are SGHAT and FQNNGV. The CDR3 has 16 amino acids. Unmatched junction bases numbered 6, after V lost 4 bases and J lost 3 bases. CDR3 in DNA: TGTGCCAGCAGCTCCAGACTAGCGGGAGCGGAAGAGACCCAGTACTTC. Residues: CASSSRLAGAEETQYF.

This chain joins TRBV28 and TRBJ2-7, with 7 bases that match TRBD2. Germline assignment: CDR1 MDHEN and CDR2 SYDVKM. The V segment lost 4 bases and the J segment 1 base; nucleotides outside the gene matches: 7. This CDR3 has 15 residues. CDR3 in DNA: TGTGCCAGCAGTTCCCCCAGCGGGGCTTCCTACGAGCAGTACTTC. Amino acids: CASSSPSGASYEQYF.

The gene calls are TRBV6-1 and TRBJ2-7, with D maybe TRBD2 (5 bases). V was shortened by 5 bases and J by 4 bases, with 15 bases between the two germline ends. The CDR3 contains 14 residues. Germline V gene lookup returns CDR1 MNHNS and CDR2 SASEGT. CDR3 in amino acids: CASSPNGEDYEQYF. As DNA, the CDR3 is TGTGCCAGCAGTCCAAACGGGGAAGATTACGAGCAGTACTTC.

The chain joins TRBV11-3 to TRBJ2-5; D call uncertain. Germline V gene lookup returns CDR1 SGHNT and CDR2 YENEEA. This CDR3 comprises 14 residues. Trimming took 3 bases from V and 5 from J, leaving 13 bases between them. The chain's CDR3 is CASSLGNGYETQYF. In DNA form, the CDR3 reads TGTGCCAGCAGCTTGGGCAATGGGTATGAGACCCAGTACTTC.

The J gene is TRBJ2-3, the V gene TRBV5-1, with 8 bases identical to TRBD1. The germline V gene has CDR1 SGHRS and CDR2 YFSETQ. Losses at the gene ends were 2 bases for V and 2 bases for J; bases not matched to a gene: 4. This CDR3 contains 15 residues. CDR3 region: CASSFGDRITDTQYF. In nucleotides, the CDR3 is TGCGCCAGCAGCTTTGGGGACAGGATCACAGATACGCAGTATTTT.

The chain uses TRBV27 and TRBJ2-7, with TRBD2 matching over 8 bases. The CDR3 extends over 15 amino acids. Per germline, CDR1 MNHEY and CDR2 SMNVEV (reference sequence). Losses at the gene ends were 5 bases for V and 3 bases for J; bases not matched to a gene: 9. The CDR3 DNA reads as TGTGCCAGCAGTGCGGGACTAGGGGTCGTCTACGAGCAGTACTTC. As protein: CASSAGLGVVYEQYF.

V is TRBV11-2 and J is TRBJ2-1; 7 bases are a match to TRBD1. This CDR3 spans 13 amino acids. Germline V gene data show CDR1 as SGHAT and CDR2 as FQNNGV. The V segment lost 6 bases and the J segment 5 bases; nucleotides outside the gene matches: 4. CDR3 DNA sequence: TGTGCCAGCAGTTCCGGACAGGACAATGAGCAGTTCTTC. This gives the protein CASSSGQDNEQFF.

This chain joins TRBV6-1 and TRBJ1-5; 8 positions match TRBD1. CDR1 and CDR2 from the germline V gene are MNHNS and SASEGT. This CDR3 spans 15 amino acids. After removal of 6 bases from V and 7 bases from J, the junction contained 11 bases not matched to a gene. The CDR3 reads CASRRQGYLGQPQHF. As DNA, the CDR3 is TGTGCCAGCAGGAGACAGGGGTATCTGGGCCAGCCCCAGCATTTT.

The chain carries TRBV28 and TRBJ2-7; 7 bases align to TRBD1. The V gene's germline CDR1 is MDHEN and CDR2 SYDVKM. V dropped 3 bases and J dropped 2; count of bases not matched to a gene: 4. The length of the CDR3 is 14 residues. CDR3 protein: CASSLGQKPYEQYF. The CDR3 nucleotides are TGTGCCAGCAGTTTGGGACAGAAACCCTACGAGCAGTACTTC. Variable domain in full (rest from reference TRBV28 and TRBJ2-7): DVKVTQSSRYLVKRTGEKVFLECVQDMDHENMFWYRQDPGLGLRLIYFSYDVKMKEKGDIPEGYSVSREKKERFSLILESASTNQTSMYLCASSLGQKPYEQYFGPGTRLTVT.

This clone was recorded only once. V and J are TRBV18 and TRBJ1-5; 10 bases line up with TRBD1. The CDR3 contains 15 residues. Trimming cost V 3 bases and J 6 bases; bases outside gene matches: 5. Germline V gene lookup returns CDR1 KGHSH and CDR2 LQKENI. The CDR3 DNA reads TGTGCCAGCTCACCCGGACAGGGGGAAGCTCAGCCCCAGCATTTT. Amino acids: CASSPGQGEAQPQHF.

J is TRBJ1-2 and V is TRBV7-8; D may be TRBD1 (5 bases). V was shortened by 5 bases and J by 3 bases, with 16 bases between the two germline ends. The germline V gene encodes CDR1 SGHVS and CDR2 FQNEAQ. The CDR3 loop spans 15 amino acids. The CDR3 loop is CASSRTRLSYYGYTF. CDR3 DNA: TGTGCCAGCAGCCGGACACGATTGTCCTACTATGGCTACACCTTC.

The chain joins TRBV5-8 to TRBJ1-5; the match to TRBD1 covers 8 bases. This CDR3 is built from 14 residues. Unmatched junction bases numbered 1, after V lost 0 bases and J lost 5 bases. Germline values: CDR1 SGHTS, CDR2 YDEGEE. The CDR3 reads CASSLGQGYQPQHF. DNA of the CDR3: TGTGCCAGCAGCTTGGGACAGGGGTATCAGCCCCAGCATTTT. Variable domain in full (rest from reference TRBV5-8 and TRBJ1-5): EAGVTQSPTHLIKTRGQQATLRCSPISGHTSVYWYQQALGLGLQFLLWYDEGEERNRGNFPPRFSGRQFPNYSSELNVNALELEDSALYLCASSLGQGYQPQHFGDGTRLSIL.

The chain couples TRBV21-1 to TRBJ2-1; TRBD2, the D gene given by the table, was not confirmed from the DNA. TRBV21-1 is a documented pseudogene. This CDR3 comprises 19 residues. The CDR3 sequence: CASSKGCLRTSGCRDEQFF. The CDR3 DNA reads as TGTGCCAGCAGCAAAGGGTGTCTCAGGACTAGCGGCTGCCGGGATGAGCAGTTCTTC.

The sample holds one count of this clone. The genes are TRBV20-1 and TRBJ2-1; TRBD2 is a possible D gene (5 bases). Germline V gene data show CDR1 as DFQATT and CDR2 as SNEGSKA (reference sequence). Trimming left V 7 bases short and J 8 bases short, with 12 bases between. The CDR3 totals 11 residues. The chain's CDR3 is CSVAGVYEQFF. The CDR3 DNA reads as TGCAGTGTCGCCGGGGTATATGAGCAGTTCTTC.